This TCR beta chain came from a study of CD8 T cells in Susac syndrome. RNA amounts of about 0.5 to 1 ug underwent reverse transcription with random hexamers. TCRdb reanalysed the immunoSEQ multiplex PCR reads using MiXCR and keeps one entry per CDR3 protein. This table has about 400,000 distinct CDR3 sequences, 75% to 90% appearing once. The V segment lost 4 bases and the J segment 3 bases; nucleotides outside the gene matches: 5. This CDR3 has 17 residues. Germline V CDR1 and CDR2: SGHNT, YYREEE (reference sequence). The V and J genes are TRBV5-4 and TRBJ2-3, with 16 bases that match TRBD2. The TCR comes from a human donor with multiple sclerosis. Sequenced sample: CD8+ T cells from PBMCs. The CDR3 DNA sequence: TGTGCCAGCAGCCTGGGACTAGCGGGAGGGGAGACAGATACGCAGTATTTT. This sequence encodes CASSLGLAGGETDTQYF.